Listed below are T cell receptor beta chains from one sample, sequenced in a study of T cell repertoires in cytomegalovirus infection. In TCRdb, the reads were re-called with MiXCR into one record per CDR3 protein. Altogether roughly 990,000 distinct CDR3 sequences are present, 31% being singletons, with the ten largest covering over 12%. No antigen has been assigned to these receptors. The specimen was cultured CD8+ T cells from PBMCs, collected from culture after CMV antigen stimulation. These receptors were taken from a human donor in good health (CMV status not recorded). Some clones in this sample may be carry-over from other donors' samples. CDR3s include the opening cysteine and the closing phenylalanine or tryptophan. D genes are given only for firm matches. Size values are once, few and many counts, or a class for expanded clones, and some rows have none.

d_call: -
v_call: TRBV19
clone_size: few
cdr3_length: 15
j_call: TRBJ1-1
cdr3_aa: CASSIRPGLNTEAFF
cdr3_nt: TGTGCCAGTAGTATTCGTCCAGGGCTGAACACTGAAGCTTTCTTT

d_call: TRBD2
v_call: TRBV19
clone_size: -
cdr3_length: 16
j_call: TRBJ2-1
cdr3_aa: CASSVLAGGLNNEQFF
cdr3_nt: TGTGCCAGTAGTGTCCTGGCGGGGGGCCTGAACAATGAGCAGTTCTTC

d_call: TRBD1
v_call: TRBV7-1
clone_size: -
cdr3_length: 17
j_call: TRBJ1-5
cdr3_aa: CASSCASDRGLNQPQHF
cdr3_nt: TGTGCCAGCAGCTGTGCATCGGACAGGGGGCTCAATCAGCCCCAGCATTTT

d_call: -
v_call: TRBV7-6
clone_size: -
cdr3_length: 18
j_call: TRBJ2-1
cdr3_aa: CASSPGKWGRQRGYEQFF
cdr3_nt: TGTGCCAGCAGCCCGGGAAAATGGGGGAGACAGCGAGGTTATGAGCAGTTCTTC

d_call: -
v_call: TRBV20-1
clone_size: -
cdr3_length: 16
j_call: TRBJ1-6
cdr3_aa: CSARDLGAILNSPLHF
cdr3_nt: TGCAGTGCTAGAGACCTGGGGGCTATCCTTAATTCACCCCTCCACTTT

d_call: -
v_call: TRBV6-6
clone_size: -
cdr3_length: 13
j_call: TRBJ2-7
cdr3_aa: CASSYRAGREQYF
cdr3_nt: TGTGCCAGCAGTTACCGGGCAGGGCGCGAGCAGTACTTC

d_call: -
v_call: TRBV6-6
clone_size: few
cdr3_length: 15
j_call: TRBJ1-2
cdr3_aa: CASSGWGQGGYGYTF
cdr3_nt: TGTGCCAGCAGTGGATGGGGGCAGGGAGGTTATGGCTACACCTTC

d_call: -
v_call: TRBV27
clone_size: -
cdr3_length: 15
j_call: TRBJ1-1
cdr3_aa: CASSLSGAMRTEAFF
cdr3_nt: TGTGCCAGCAGTTTATCGGGGGCCATGAGGACTGAAGCTTTCTTT

d_call: -
v_call: TRBV25-1
clone_size: few
cdr3_length: 14
j_call: TRBJ2-5
cdr3_aa: CASSGLGASETQYF
cdr3_nt: TGTGCCAGCAGTGGCCTGGGAGCTTCAGAGACCCAGTACTTC

d_call: -
v_call: TRBV7-9
clone_size: many
cdr3_length: 16
j_call: TRBJ1-2
cdr3_aa: CASSPHIPSSNYGYTF
cdr3_nt: TGTGCCAGCAGCCCCCACATACCGTCCTCTAACTATGGCTACACCTTC

d_call: -
v_call: TRBV12-3/TRBV12-4
clone_size: few
cdr3_length: 14
j_call: TRBJ2-2
cdr3_aa: CASGLLRFTGELFF
cdr3_nt: TGTGCCAGCGGGCTCTTGCGGTTCACCGGGGAGCTGTTTTTT

d_call: -
v_call: TRBV9
clone_size: once
cdr3_length: 17
j_call: TRBJ2-6
cdr3_aa: CASSVPFGGTGANVLTF
cdr3_nt: TGTGCCAGCAGCGTTCCTTTCGGGGGAACTGGGGCCAACGTCCTGACTTTC

d_call: TRBD1
v_call: TRBV19
clone_size: -
cdr3_length: 17
j_call: TRBJ2-5
cdr3_aa: CASSINWDRDGRETQYF
cdr3_nt: TGTGCCAGTAGTATAAATTGGGACAGGGACGGACGAGAGACCCAGTACTTC

d_call: TRBD1
v_call: TRBV10-3
clone_size: -
cdr3_length: 11
j_call: TRBJ2-7
cdr3_aa: CAIRTGVEQYF
cdr3_nt: TGTGCCATCAGGACAGGGGTCGAGCAGTACTTC

d_call: -
v_call: TRBV10-3
clone_size: -
cdr3_length: 12
j_call: TRBJ1-5
cdr3_aa: CAISEPLLPQHF
cdr3_nt: TGTGCCATCAGTGAGCCGCTTCTGCCCCAGCATTTT

d_call: -
v_call: TRBV27
clone_size: few
cdr3_length: 14
j_call: TRBJ1-1
cdr3_aa: CASSSSWDITEAFF
cdr3_nt: TGTGCCAGCAGCTCATCTTGGGACATCACTGAAGCTTTCTTT

d_call: -
v_call: TRBV6-8
clone_size: -
cdr3_length: 15
j_call: TRBJ2-5
cdr3_aa: CASSDPERGGETQYF
cdr3_nt: TGTGCCAGCAGTGACCCCGAGAGGGGTGGCGAGACCCAGTACTTC

d_call: -
v_call: TRBV29-1
clone_size: once
cdr3_length: 11
j_call: TRBJ2-2
cdr3_aa: CSVSGNGELFF
cdr3_nt: TGCAGCGTTAGCGGAAACGGGGAGCTGTTTTTT

d_call: TRBD2
v_call: TRBV20-1
clone_size: -
cdr3_length: 13
j_call: TRBJ2-1
cdr3_aa: CSAFSGTSAGEFF
cdr3_nt: TGCAGTGCTTTCTCCGGGACTAGCGCCGGGGAGTTCTTC

d_call: -
v_call: TRBV5-4
clone_size: -
cdr3_length: 18
j_call: TRBJ1-2
cdr3_aa: CASSPRLLVGFLYYGYTF
cdr3_nt: TGTGCCAGCAGCCCGCGTCTACTGGTAGGGTTTCTCTACTATGGCTACACCTTC

d_call: -
v_call: TRBV5-1
clone_size: -
cdr3_length: 16
j_call: TRBJ1-2
cdr3_aa: CASSNYRNWADYGYTF
cdr3_nt: TGCGCCAGCAGCAACTACAGGAATTGGGCCGACTATGGCTACACCTTC

d_call: -
v_call: TRBV6-5
clone_size: -
cdr3_length: 15
j_call: TRBJ2-4
cdr3_aa: CASSREVTAKNIQYF
cdr3_nt: TGTGCCAGCAGTCGAGAGGTTACGGCCAAAAACATTCAGTACTTC

d_call: -
v_call: TRBV7-9
clone_size: -
cdr3_length: 13
j_call: TRBJ1-2
cdr3_aa: CASRSGANYGYTF
cdr3_nt: TGTGCCAGCAGGTCTGGAGCGAACTATGGCTACACCTTC

d_call: TRBD2
v_call: TRBV5-3
clone_size: -
cdr3_length: 13
j_call: TRBJ2-7
cdr3_aa: CASSLAGVREQYF
cdr3_nt: TGTGCCAGCAGCTTGGCGGGGGTGAGAGAGCAGTACTTC

d_call: -
v_call: TRBV7-2
clone_size: -
cdr3_length: 18
j_call: TRBJ2-6
cdr3_aa: CASTTSPLGGPGANVLTF
cdr3_nt: TGTGCCAGCACCACCTCTCCCCTCGGGGGTCCCGGGGCCAACGTCCTGACTTTC

d_call: TRBD1
v_call: TRBV10-3
clone_size: -
cdr3_length: 16
j_call: TRBJ2-5
cdr3_aa: CAISETRTGGIKTQYF
cdr3_nt: TGTGCCATCAGTGAGACACGGACAGGGGGTATAAAGACCCAGTACTTC

d_call: -
v_call: TRBV24-1
clone_size: -
cdr3_length: 11
j_call: TRBJ1-2
cdr3_aa: CATRDREGYTF
cdr3_nt: TGTGCCACCAGGGACCGCGAGGGCTACACCTTC

d_call: -
v_call: TRBV7-6
clone_size: -
cdr3_length: 15
j_call: TRBJ1-4
cdr3_aa: CASRELQARNEKLFF
cdr3_nt: TGTGCCAGCCGGGAGTTACAGGCACGGAATGAAAAACTGTTTTTT

d_call: TRBD2
v_call: TRBV6-4
clone_size: -
cdr3_length: 16
j_call: TRBJ2-1
cdr3_aa: CASSEIGPGLAGEQFF
cdr3_nt: TGTGCCAGCAGTGAGATAGGGCCGGGACTAGCGGGGGAGCAGTTCTTC

d_call: -
v_call: TRBV9
clone_size: -
cdr3_length: 14
j_call: TRBJ1-5
cdr3_aa: CASSVDLGNQPQHF
cdr3_nt: TGTGCCAGCAGCGTGGACTTGGGGAATCAGCCCCAGCATTTT

d_call: -
v_call: TRBV7-8
clone_size: -
cdr3_length: 15
j_call: TRBJ2-7
cdr3_aa: CASSPGAAVSYEQYF
cdr3_nt: TGTGCCAGCAGCCCCGGCGCAGCGGTGTCCTACGAGCAGTACTTC

d_call: -
v_call: TRBV7-6
clone_size: -
cdr3_length: 12
j_call: TRBJ1-4
cdr3_aa: CASSPQNEKLFF
cdr3_nt: TGTGCCAGCAGCCCACAAAATGAAAAACTGTTTTTT

d_call: -
v_call: TRBV7-9
clone_size: few
cdr3_length: 15
j_call: TRBJ1-3
cdr3_aa: CASSPSGSPGNTIYF
cdr3_nt: TGTGCCAGCAGCCCCTCGGGGAGCCCTGGAAACACCATATATTTT

d_call: -
v_call: TRBV2
clone_size: -
cdr3_length: 12
j_call: TRBJ2-5
cdr3_aa: CASSRGDETQYF
cdr3_nt: TGTGCCAGTTCCAGGGGGGATGAGACCCAGTACTTC

d_call: -
v_call: TRBV7-8
clone_size: few
cdr3_length: 13
j_call: TRBJ2-7
cdr3_aa: CASSLGHKAEQYF
cdr3_nt: TGTGCCAGCAGCTTAGGTCACAAGGCCGAGCAGTACTTC

d_call: TRBD1
v_call: TRBV6-2/TRBV6-3
clone_size: few
cdr3_length: 12
j_call: TRBJ1-2
cdr3_aa: CAIRTGEHGYTF
cdr3_nt: TGTGCCATTCGGACAGGGGAACATGGCTACACCTTC

d_call: -
v_call: TRBV20-1
clone_size: few
cdr3_length: 14
j_call: TRBJ1-2
cdr3_aa: CSASPRVTNYGYTF
cdr3_nt: TGCAGTGCTAGCCCCAGGGTGACAAACTATGGCTACACCTTC

d_call: -
v_call: TRBV9
clone_size: -
cdr3_length: 16
j_call: TRBJ1-4
cdr3_aa: CASSSNSDRSNEKLFF
cdr3_nt: TGTGCCAGCAGCTCTAACTCTGACAGATCTAATGAAAAACTGTTTTTT

d_call: TRBD1
v_call: TRBV13
clone_size: -
cdr3_length: 15
j_call: TRBJ2-5
cdr3_aa: CASSLEGQPKETQYF
cdr3_nt: TGTGCCAGCAGCTTAGAGGGACAGCCAAAAGAGACCCAGTACTTC

d_call: -
v_call: TRBV6-5
clone_size: few
cdr3_length: 15
j_call: TRBJ1-1
cdr3_aa: CASREGIIMNTEAFF
cdr3_nt: TGTGCCAGCAGGGAGGGCATTATTATGAACACTGAAGCTTTCTTT

d_call: -
v_call: TRBV7-1
clone_size: -
cdr3_length: 14
j_call: TRBJ2-3
cdr3_aa: CASSSKKGADTQYF
cdr3_nt: TGTGCCAGCAGCTCCAAGAAGGGGGCAGATACGCAGTATTTT

d_call: -
v_call: TRBV5-6
clone_size: -
cdr3_length: 17
j_call: TRBJ2-7
cdr3_aa: CASSLGQNLALSYEQYF
cdr3_nt: TGTGCCAGCAGCTTGGGACAGAACTTAGCCCTCTCCTACGAGCAGTACTTC

d_call: TRBD1
v_call: TRBV7-9
clone_size: many
cdr3_length: 13
j_call: TRBJ2-1
cdr3_aa: CASSLPGGNEQFF
cdr3_nt: TGTGCCAGCAGTTTGCCAGGGGGCAATGAGCAGTTCTTC

d_call: -
v_call: TRBV6-6
clone_size: -
cdr3_length: 14
j_call: TRBJ1-1
cdr3_aa: CASDYQGMNTEAFF
cdr3_nt: TGTGCCAGCGACTACCAGGGGATGAACACTGAAGCTTTCTTT

d_call: TRBD2
v_call: TRBV10-3
clone_size: -
cdr3_length: 15
j_call: TRBJ2-1
cdr3_aa: CAISGASGGPNEQFF
cdr3_nt: TGTGCCATCAGTGGGGCTAGCGGGGGCCCCAATGAGCAGTTCTTC

d_call: -
v_call: TRBV7-9
clone_size: -
cdr3_length: 13
j_call: TRBJ1-2
cdr3_aa: CASSSWTDYGYTF
cdr3_nt: TGTGCCAGCAGCTCATGGACGGACTATGGCTACACCTTC

d_call: -
v_call: TRBV12-3/TRBV12-4
clone_size: -
cdr3_length: 14
j_call: TRBJ1-5
cdr3_aa: CASSLRGSDQPQHF
cdr3_nt: TGTGCCAGCAGTTTAAGGGGTTCGGATCAGCCCCAGCATTTT

d_call: -
v_call: TRBV6-5
clone_size: many
cdr3_length: 15
j_call: TRBJ2-1
cdr3_aa: CASSYSSDSYNEQFF
cdr3_nt: TGTGCCAGCAGTTACTCGTCCGATTCCTACAATGAGCAGTTCTTC

d_call: -
v_call: TRBV11-2
clone_size: few
cdr3_length: 11
j_call: TRBJ2-3
cdr3_aa: CASRLSGTQYF
cdr3_nt: TGTGCCAGCAGGCTTTCTGGGACGCAGTATTTT

d_call: TRBD1
v_call: TRBV7-9
clone_size: few
cdr3_length: 18
j_call: TRBJ1-2
cdr3_aa: CASSLGPPSGGGPYGYTF
cdr3_nt: TGTGCCAGCAGCTTAGGACCGCCTTCAGGGGGGGGTCCTTATGGCTACACCTTC

d_call: TRBD1
v_call: TRBV12-3/TRBV12-4
clone_size: -
cdr3_length: 13
j_call: TRBJ2-1
cdr3_aa: CASSIGQGIEQFF
cdr3_nt: TGTGCCAGCAGTATTGGACAGGGTATTGAGCAGTTCTTC

d_call: -
v_call: TRBV5-1
clone_size: few
cdr3_length: 13
j_call: TRBJ1-2
cdr3_aa: CASSPPDPSGYTF
cdr3_nt: TGCGCCAGCAGCCCGCCAGACCCCTCTGGCTACACCTTC

d_call: -
v_call: TRBV11-2
clone_size: few
cdr3_length: 18
j_call: TRBJ2-3
cdr3_aa: CASSCWGPGLTLTDTQYF
cdr3_nt: TGTGCCAGCAGCTGCTGGGGCCCGGGCCTTACTCTCACAGATACGCAGTATTTT

d_call: TRBD2
v_call: TRBV6-2/TRBV6-3
clone_size: -
cdr3_length: 20
j_call: TRBJ2-5
cdr3_aa: CASSYPLPAGGTIHQETQYF
cdr3_nt: TGTGCCAGCAGTTACCCTCTTCCTGCGGGGGGTACCATCCACCAAGAGACCCAGTACTTC

d_call: -
v_call: TRBV4-1
clone_size: -
cdr3_length: 14
j_call: TRBJ2-1
cdr3_aa: CASSQFGDDNEQFF
cdr3_nt: TGCGCCAGCAGCCAATTCGGGGATGACAATGAGCAGTTCTTC

d_call: -
v_call: TRBV10-2
clone_size: -
cdr3_length: 11
j_call: TRBJ1-1
cdr3_aa: CASTDSFEAFF
cdr3_nt: TGCGCCAGCACAGACTCATTCGAAGCTTTCTTT

d_call: -
v_call: TRBV7-9
clone_size: few
cdr3_length: 12
j_call: TRBJ1-5
cdr3_aa: CASSSINEPQHF
cdr3_nt: TGTGCCAGCAGCTCCATCAACGAGCCCCAGCATTTT